This passage covers 22 T cell receptor beta chains from one sample sequenced in a study of T-cell reconstitution after alpha-beta-depleted transplantation in children. The library targeted TCRbeta and was prepared with unique molecular identifiers. TCRdb reprocessed the PCR reads with MiXCR, giving one entry per CDR3 protein. The table has more than 450,000 distinct CDR3 sequences, about 17% seen once. Sequenced here: PBMCs from the stem cell graft donor, sampled from the stem cell graft. The receptor source for this set is a human donor who donated a stem cell graft to a child with acute lymphoblastic leukemia.

This clonotype turned up a few times. V usage is TRBV7-2 and J usage is TRBJ2-7, with 10 bases matching TRBD1. With 1 base clipped from V and 4 bases from J, the junction kept 10 bases outside the gene matches. Germline-derived CDR1 and CDR2 are SGHTA and FQGNSA. The CDR3 has 17 amino acids. CDR3 nucleotides: TGTGCCAGCAGCTTAGTAATTAGGGGGACAGGGGCGTACGAGCAGTACTTC. Translated: CASSLVIRGTGAYEQYF. The whole variable domain, remainder taken from reference TRBV7-2 and TRBJ2-7, is GAGVSQSPSNKVTEKGKDVELRCDPISGHTALYWYRQSLGQGLEFLIYFQGNSAPDKSGLPSDRFSAERTGGSVSTLTIQRTQQEDSAVYLCASSLVIRGTGAYEQYFGPGTRLTVT.

CDR3 loop: CASSLAGGSGREQFF. CDR3 DNA: TGTGCCAGCAGTCTAGCGGGAGGGTCCGGGAGGGAGCAGTTCTTC. The chain links TRBV6-1 to TRBJ2-1; 12 nucleotides line up with TRBD2. In germline, CDR1 is MNHNS, CDR2 SASEGT. The CDR3 has 15 residues. V lost 5 bases and J lost 10; bases outside the gene matches: 9.

This chain connects TRBV7-2 to TRBJ2-1; D not resolved. CDR1 SGHTA and CDR2 FQGNSA come from the germline V gene. The CDR3 spans 13 residues. Trimming pared 5 bases from V and 8 bases from J, leaving 13 bases between. The CDR3 bases are TGTGCCAGCAGCGATAGATTAAGGGATGAGCAGTTCTTC. It codes for CASSDRLRDEQFF.

This clonotype has a handful of counts. This chain joins TRBV5-4 and TRBJ2-2; the D gene is possibly TRBD2 (5 bases). This CDR3 has 15 residues. CDR1 is SGHNT and CDR2 is YYREEE in the germline V gene (reference sequence). V lost 2 bases and J lost 4, with 12 bases in between. CDR3 nucleotides: TGTGCCAGCAGCTTAGTCGGGATTGGCACCGGGGAGCTGTTTTTT. Amino acid sequence: CASSLVGIGTGELFF.

The chain couples TRBV14 to TRBJ2-2; D gene uncertain. Per germline, CDR1 SGHDN and CDR2 FVKESK. Trimming left V 2 bases short and J 2 bases short, with 6 bases between. The CDR3 runs 14 residues. The CDR3 loop is CASSQFKNTGELFF. The DNA for the CDR3 is TGTGCCAGCAGCCAATTCAAAAACACCGGGGAGCTGTTTTTT.

Only a few counts were recorded for this clonotype. V gene TRBV27 combines with J gene TRBJ2-1, with D perhaps assigned TRBD1 or TRBD2 (5 bases each). Trimming left V 4 bases short and J 8 bases short, with 12 bases between. The CDR3 loop spans 13 amino acids. Per the germline V gene, CDR1 is MNHEY and CDR2 is SMNVEV (reference sequence). The CDR3 nucleotides read TGTGCCAGCAGTTCAGGGCCGAGGGATGAGCAGTTCTTC. It encodes CASSSGPRDEQFF.

In its sample, this clonotype was seen a few times. In nucleotides, the CDR3 is TGCAGCGTTGAGAGGCCGGGCACCGGGGAGCTGTTTTTT. It is translated as CSVERPGTGELFF. V and J are TRBV29-1 and TRBJ2-2, with D hard to call. The CDR3 covers 13 residues. Trimming took off 3 bases at V and 4 bases at J, with 9 bases between the two ends. The germline V gene has CDR1 SQVTM and CDR2 ANQGSEA.

The J gene is TRBJ1-1, the V gene TRBV25-1; D is perhaps TRBD1 (5 bases). The CDR3 runs to 17 residues. Per the germline V gene, CDR1 is MGHDK and CDR2 is SYGVNS. The V end was cut by 5 bases, the J end by 3 bases, with 22 bases between. CDR3 loop: CASSLSLRRQYDTEAFF. Written as DNA, the CDR3 is TGTGCCAGCAGTCTCTCCCTGCGTCGACAGTACGACACTGAAGCTTTCTTT. Looking up the rest from reference TRBV25-1 and TRBJ1-1 gives the full variable domain: EADIYQTPRYLVIGTGKKITLECSQTMGHDKMYWYQQDPGMELHLIHYSYGVNSTEKGDLSSESTVSRIRTEHFPLTLESARPSHTSQYLCASSLSLRRQYDTEAFFGQGTRLTVV.

Only a few counts were recorded for this clonotype. The V call is TRBV29-1, the J call TRBJ2-7, with 8 bases matching TRBD1. V shed 8 bases and J 2 bases; nucleotides not matched to a gene: 11. The CDR3 is 14 residues long. Germline CDR1 and CDR2: SQVTM and ANQGSEA. The CDR3 spells CSTGSGTGPYEQYF. The CDR3 nucleotides read TGCAGCACCGGATCCGGGACAGGCCCCTACGAGCAGTACTTC.

This clonotype was seen only a few times. The chain links TRBV12-3 or TRBV12-4 to TRBJ1-5; D possibly corresponds to TRBD1 (6 bases). The CDR3 is 15 residues long. Deletions cut 6 bases from V and 4 bases from J, with 16 bases between. This CDR3 reads CASSPPGGANQPQHF. The CDR3 bases are TGTGCCAGCAGCCCTCCCGGGGGGGCTAATCAGCCCCAGCATTTT.

This clonotype has ten or more counts. V gene TRBV29-1 combines with J gene TRBJ2-1; D may be TRBD2 (5 bases). Germline V lookup: CDR1 SQVTM, CDR2 ANQGSEA. This CDR3 spans 18 amino acids. V dropped 0 bases and J dropped 0 bases, with 18 bases sitting between them. The CDR3 protein is CSVEDRLSALSSYNEQFF. The CDR3 region has the DNA TGCAGCGTTGAAGATAGACTATCCGCTTTGAGCTCCTACAATGAGCAGTTCTTC.

The chain carries TRBV4-1 and TRBJ2-1, with D maybe TRBD2 (5 bases). Germline V lookup: CDR1 MGHRA, CDR2 YSYEKL. V lost 1 base, J lost 0 bases, and 10 bases lay in between. The length of the CDR3 is 16 residues. CDR3 loop: CASSQGPGGSYNEQFF. The CDR3 coding sequence is TGCGCCAGCAGCCAAGGGCCCGGAGGCTCCTACAATGAGCAGTTCTTC.

This chain links TRBV19 with TRBJ1-1; possibly TRBD1 for D (5 bases). Trimming removed 6 bases at V and 4 bases at J, with 15 bases between. In germline, CDR1 is LNHDA, CDR2 SQIVND (reference sequence). CDR3 length: 14 amino acids. The chain's CDR3 is CASRLEDSPTEAFF. CDR3 nucleotide sequence: TGTGCCAGTAGACTCGAAGACAGTCCCACTGAAGCTTTCTTT.

This chain links TRBV4-1 with TRBJ1-2; 8 nucleotides align to TRBD1. The CDR3 is 16 residues long. Trimming took 0 bases from V and 4 from J; bases not matched to a gene: 7. Germline values: CDR1 MGHRA, CDR2 YSYEKL. CDR3 sequence: CASSQDPQGVAYGYTF. The CDR3 DNA sequence: TGCGCCAGCAGCCAAGATCCACAGGGGGTAGCCTATGGCTACACCTTC.

This clonotype showed up many times. The chain links TRBV20-1 to TRBJ2-1, with 12 bases aligning to TRBD2. The V gene's germline CDR1 is DFQATT and CDR2 SNEGSKA (reference sequence). The CDR3 consists of 14 residues. The J segment lost 4 bases and the V segment lost 6 bases, leaving 4 bases of the junction unmatched. CDR3 region: CSARGLAGYNEQFF. CDR3 DNA: TGCAGTGCCCGAGGACTAGCGGGATACAATGAGCAGTTCTTC.

This clonotype occurred a few times. V gene TRBV6-1 combines with J gene TRBJ2-3; a possible D gene is TRBD1 (5 bases). The V gene's germline CDR1 is MNHNS and CDR2 SASEGT. This CDR3 has 12 amino acids. Trimming removed 6 bases at V and 2 bases at J, with 6 bases between. CDR3 region: CASRGDTDTQYF. Written as DNA, the CDR3 is TGTGCCAGCAGAGGGGACACAGATACGCAGTATTTT.

This clonotype was detected only a few times. The rearrangement uses TRBV12-3 or TRBV12-4 and TRBJ1-2; perhaps TRBD1 as D (5 bases). The CDR3 runs 13 residues. Trimming removed 3 bases from V and 7 bases from J, with 12 bases in between. The CDR3 region has the DNA TGTGCCAGCAGTTTCTGGGGGGGTCGTGGCTACACCTTC. Protein sequence: CASSFWGGRGYTF.

There are a few counts of this clonotype. The V call is TRBV29-1, the J call TRBJ1-1; D may be TRBD1 (6 bases). This CDR3 has 13 amino acids. V gave up 7 bases and J gave up 1 base, with 13 bases separating them. The germline V gene has CDR1 SQVTM and CDR2 ANQGSEA. DNA of the CDR3: TGCAGCGGGACAGCCCCCGGGAACACTGAAGCTTTCTTT. Protein sequence: CSGTAPGNTEAFF.

The chain uses TRBV29-1 and TRBJ2-1; no clear D. V lost 5 bases and J lost 5, with 10 bases in between. CDR1 is SQVTM and CDR2 is ANQGSEA in the germline V gene. The CDR3 is 12 residues long. The DNA for the CDR3 is TGCAGCGTTTCCATCAGTAACAATGAGCAGTTCTTC. Its translation: CSVSISNNEQFF.

This clonotype was seen a handful of times. V gene TRBV6-1 combines with J gene TRBJ2-7, with TRBD1 matching 8 bases. V shed 0 bases and J 2 bases; nucleotides not matched to a gene: 3. CDR3 size: 15 residues. Germline values: CDR1 MNHNS, CDR2 SASEGT. Here the CDR3 DNA reads TGTGCCAGCAGTGAAGCACCGGGACAGGCCTACGAGCAGTACTTC. This encodes CASSEAPGQAYEQYF.

This clonotype was counted at least ten times. The chain uses TRBV20-1 and TRBJ1-1, with D tentatively TRBD1 (6 bases). The CDR3 totals 15 residues. CDR1 and CDR2 from the germline V gene are DFQATT and SNEGSKA (reference sequence). Trimming shortened V by 3 bases and J by 5 bases, and 19 bases separated the two germline ends. The CDR3 spells CSASRVGGIRTEAFF. The CDR3 nucleotides are TGCAGTGCTAGTAGGGTCGGGGGCATAAGGACTGAAGCTTTCTTT.

This clonotype was counted between two and nine times. The DNA for the CDR3 is TGTGCCAGCAGTTACTCGCAAGGGGGGAGAACTGAAGCTTTCTTT. Translation gives CASSYSQGGRTEAFF. The chain has TRBV6-5 and TRBJ1-1, with a weak D call TRBD1 (6 bases). The germline gives CDR1 MNHEY, CDR2 SVGAGI. V was shortened by 0 bases and J by 5 bases, with 13 bases between the two germline ends. The CDR3 runs 15 residues.